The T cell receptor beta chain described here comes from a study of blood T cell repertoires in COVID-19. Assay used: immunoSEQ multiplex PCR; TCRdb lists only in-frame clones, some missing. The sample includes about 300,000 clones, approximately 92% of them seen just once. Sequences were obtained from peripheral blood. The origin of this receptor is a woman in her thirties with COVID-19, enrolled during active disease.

The CDR3: CAISEREQANTEAFF. The DNA of the CDR3 is TGTGCCATCAGTGAGCGTGAACAGGCGAACACTGAAGCTTTCTTT. V and J are TRBV10-3 and TRBJ1-1; weak D call: TRBD1 (5 bases). CDR3 size: 15 residues. Looked up from germline, CDR1 is ENHRY and CDR2 is SYGVKD. The V and J ends lost 2 bases and 1 base respectively, with 11 bases between them.